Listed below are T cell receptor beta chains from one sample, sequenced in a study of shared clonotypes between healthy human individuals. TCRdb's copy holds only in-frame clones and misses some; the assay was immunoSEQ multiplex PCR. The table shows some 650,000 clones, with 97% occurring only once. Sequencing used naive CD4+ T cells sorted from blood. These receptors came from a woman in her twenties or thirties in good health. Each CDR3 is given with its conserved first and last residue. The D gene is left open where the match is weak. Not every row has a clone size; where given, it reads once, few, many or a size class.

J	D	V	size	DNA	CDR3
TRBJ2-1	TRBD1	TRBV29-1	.	TGCAGCGTTGATAGGACAGGGGGTGGCAATGAGCAGTTCTTC	CSVDRTGGGNEQFF
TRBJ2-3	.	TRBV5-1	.	TGCGCCAGCAGCCATGTGGCGCAGATCACAGATACGCAGTATTTT	CASSHVAQITDTQYF
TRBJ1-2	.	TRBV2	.	TGTGCCAGCCATAAGCTGCGACAGGAGGAATACTATGGCTACACCTTC	CASHKLRQEEYYGYTF
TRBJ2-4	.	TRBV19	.	TGTGCCAGTAGTATTGGGAGGTCAGACGTAGCCAAAAACATTCAGTACTTC	CASSIGRSDVAKNIQYF
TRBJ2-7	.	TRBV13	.	TGTGCCAGCAGCCCGGTCGGGGGTTATCCCTACGAGCAGTACTTC	CASSPVGGYPYEQYF
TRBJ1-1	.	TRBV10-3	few	TGTGCCATCAGTGAAAGGGGCATGAACACTGAAGCTTTCTTT	CAISERGMNTEAFF
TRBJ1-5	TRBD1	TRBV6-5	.	TGTGCCAGCAGTAAACAGGGGCGGAATCAGCCCCAGCATTTT	CASSKQGRNQPQHF
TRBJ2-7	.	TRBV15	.	TGTGCCACCAGCAGTCAACAAGGACCCTACGAGCAGTACTTC	CATSSQQGPYEQYF
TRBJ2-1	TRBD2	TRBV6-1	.	TGTGCCAGCAGTGGGGCGTCTAGCGGGGCCAATGAGCAGTTCTTC	CASSGASSGANEQFF
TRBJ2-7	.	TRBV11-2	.	TGTGCCAGCACCGCACTCTCCCACGAGCAGTACTTC	CASTALSHEQYF
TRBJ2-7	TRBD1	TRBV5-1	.	TGCGCCAGCAGCCCCTGGGACAGCACCTACGAGCAGTACTTC	CASSPWDSTYEQYF
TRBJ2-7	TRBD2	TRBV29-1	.	TGCAGCGTTGGGGCTAGCGGTTTTTTCTACGAGCAGTACTTC	CSVGASGFFYEQYF
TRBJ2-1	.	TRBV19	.	TGTGCCAGTAGAGAGGGTAAGGGCAATGAGCAGTTCTTC	CASREGKGNEQFF
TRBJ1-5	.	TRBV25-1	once	TGTGCCAGCAGTGAGGGGACACACCGTAATCAGCCCCAGCATTTT	CASSEGTHRNQPQHF
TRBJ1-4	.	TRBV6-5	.	TGTGCCAGCAGTTACTCGGGGGAGAAACTGTTTTTT	CASSYSGEKLFF
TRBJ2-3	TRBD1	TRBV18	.	TGTGCCAGCTCCCGTCGGGACAGGGAGGGAGATACGCAGTATTTT	CASSRRDREGDTQYF
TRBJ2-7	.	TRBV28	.	.	CASSFGLGATLGF
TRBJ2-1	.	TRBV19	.	TGTGCCAGTGATAGAGGGGGTGAAATATACAATGAGCAGTTCTTC	CASDRGGEIYNEQFF
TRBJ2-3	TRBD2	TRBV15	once	TGTGCCACCAGCAGAGATCAGACTAGCGCCGGTACGCAGTATTTT	CATSRDQTSAGTQYF
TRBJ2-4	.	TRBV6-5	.	TGTGCCAGCAGCCCCGGGGGACGTGGAAACATTCAGTACTTC	CASSPGGRGNIQYF
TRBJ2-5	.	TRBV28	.	TGTGCCAGCAGTTTAAGGGCAGTGGAGACCCAGTACTTC	CASSLRAVETQYF
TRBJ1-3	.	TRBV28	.	TGTGCCAGCAGTCCCGGGACGTCTGGAAACACCATATATTTT	CASSPGTSGNTIYF
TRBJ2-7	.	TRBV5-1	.	TGCGCCAGCAGCCAAACTGGGCGGGTTCCCTACGAGCAGTACTTC	CASSQTGRVPYEQYF
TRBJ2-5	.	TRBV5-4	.	TGTGCCAGCAGCTTGGAGTGGAAAGAGACCCAGTACTTC	CASSLEWKETQYF
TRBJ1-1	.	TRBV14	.	TGTGCCAGCAGCCAAGATACCTTCGGGGGCACTGAAGCTTTCTTT	CASSQDTFGGTEAFF
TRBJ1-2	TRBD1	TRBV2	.	TGTGCCAGCAGTGGGGAACAGGGGAACTATGGCTACACCTTC	CASSGEQGNYGYTF
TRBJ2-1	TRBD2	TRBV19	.	TGTGCCAGTAGACGGACTAGCGGGCCAGTTCACAATGAGCAGTTCTTC	CASRRTSGPVHNEQFF
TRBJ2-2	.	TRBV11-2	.	TGTGCCAGCAGCGAACTAAGGTCGAACACCGGGGAGCTGTTTTTT	CASSELRSNTGELFF
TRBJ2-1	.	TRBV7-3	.	TGTGCCAGCAGCTTAACGCCGCGAATCGACTCCTTCAATGAGCAGTTCTTC	CASSLTPRIDSFNEQFF
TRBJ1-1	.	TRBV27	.	TGTGCCAGCAGTTGGGGAATGACTGCTAATGAAGCTTTCTTT	CASSWGMTANEAFF
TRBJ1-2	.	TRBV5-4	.	TGTGCCAGCAGACGGACGGGGCGGGAAGGCTACACCTTC	CASRRTGREGYTF
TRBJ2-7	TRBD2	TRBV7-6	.	TGTGCCAGCCGCCGGGGAGCGGGAGTGGGCGAGCAGTACTTC	CASRRGAGVGEQYF
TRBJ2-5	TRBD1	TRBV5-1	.	TGCGCCAGCAGCGAAGGGACAGGGGGTCGAGAGACCCAGTACTTC	CASSEGTGGRETQYF
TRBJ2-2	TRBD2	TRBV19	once	TGTGCCTGCAACACGGGAGGAACCGGGGAGCTGTTTTTT	CACNTGGTGELFF
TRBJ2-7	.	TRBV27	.	TGTGCCAGCAGTTTAATGCGGGGGCGACCTGCCTACGAGCAGTACTTC	CASSLMRGRPAYEQYF
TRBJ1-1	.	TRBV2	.	TGTGCCACCGACATGGCGGGTCCATCCATGAACACTGAAGCTTTCTTT	CATDMAGPSMNTEAFF
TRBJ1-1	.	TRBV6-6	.	TGTGCCAGCAGCACAGGGTCTGAAGCTTTCTTT	CASSTGSEAFF
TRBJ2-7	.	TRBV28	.	TGTGCCAGCCATCCCGGGGCCCCCTACGAGCAGTACTTC	CASHPGAPYEQYF
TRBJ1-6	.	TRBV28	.	TGTGCCAGCAGTTTCAGGAATCCTCATCTCCACTTT	CASSFRNPHLHF
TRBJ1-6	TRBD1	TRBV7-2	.	TGTGCCAGCAGCCAGACAGGGCAGTATTCACCCCTCCACTTT	CASSQTGQYSPLHF
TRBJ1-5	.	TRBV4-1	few	TGCGCCAGCAGCCAAGATCGATCGGGGGTATCGGGCAATCAGCCCCAGCATTTT	CASSQDRSGVSGNQPQHF
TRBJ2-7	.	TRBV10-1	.	TGCGCCAGCAGTTCCGGGACCGAGGACTACGAGCAGTACTTC	CASSSGTEDYEQYF
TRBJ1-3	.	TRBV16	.	TGTGCCAGCAGCCAATTTACGGCGGCAGGAAACACCATATATTTT	CASSQFTAAGNTIYF
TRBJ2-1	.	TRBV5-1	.	TGCGCCAGCAGCTGGGGACGGCTTGAGCAGTTCTTC	CASSWGRLEQFF
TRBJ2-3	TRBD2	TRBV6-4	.	TGTGCCAGCAGTCTTAGCGGGGCTAGCACAGATACGCAGTATTTT	CASSLSGASTDTQYF
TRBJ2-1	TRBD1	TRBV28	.	TGTGCCAGCAGCCTTCGGGACAGCCTCTACAATGAGCAGTTCTTC	CASSLRDSLYNEQFF
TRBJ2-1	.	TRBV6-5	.	TGTGCCAGCAGGTCTCCCTCCGTGGATGAGCAGTTCTTC	CASRSPSVDEQFF
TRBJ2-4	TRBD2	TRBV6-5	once	TGTGCCAGCAGTTACTCGGGGGGGAGGGCCAAAAACATTCAGTACTTC	CASSYSGGRAKNIQYF
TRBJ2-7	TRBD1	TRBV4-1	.	TGCGCCAGCAGCCAAGACAGGGGGCTGAACGAGCAGTACTTC	CASSQDRGLNEQYF
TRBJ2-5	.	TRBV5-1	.	TGCGCCAGCAGCGTAGGGGTTCCAGAGACCCAGTACTTC	CASSVGVPETQYF
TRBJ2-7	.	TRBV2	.	TGTGCCAGCAGTGAAATACAGGGTGGGGAGCAGTACTTC	CASSEIQGGEQYF
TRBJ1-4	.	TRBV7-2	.	TGTGCCAGCAGCTTAGGCCCAATGCGGGGTGAAAAACTGTTTTTT	CASSLGPMRGEKLFF
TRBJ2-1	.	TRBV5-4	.	TGTGCCAGCAGCTTGCCCGGGGCGAGCTCCTACAATGAGCAGTTCTTC	CASSLPGASSYNEQFF
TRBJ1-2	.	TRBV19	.	TGTGCCAGTACTCCCAGGGCAGGCTATGGCTACACCTTC	CASTPRAGYGYTF